This is a list of T cell receptor beta chains from one sample in a study of blood T cell repertoires in COVID-19. Repertoires were generated with immunoSEQ multiplex PCR, while TCRdb's copy carries only in-frame clones and drops some. Counted here are 40,000 to 55,000 clones, about 83% occurring once; the ten biggest clones make up over 15%. Sequenced sample: peripheral blood. All receptors derive from a man in his forties with acute or convalescent COVID-19. The CDR3 runs from the conserved cysteine through the conserved F or W. A D gene is named only where the DNA matches it firmly. Part of the rows lack a size; the others show once, few, many or a class for expanded clones.

V gene: TRBV12-5
D gene: TRBD1
J gene: TRBJ1-5
clone size: .
CDR3 DNA: TGTGCTAGTGGTTTGGTAATCCGGACAGGGACAAGCAATCAGCCCCAGCATTTT
CDR3 protein: CASGLVIRTGTSNQPQHF

V gene: TRBV7-8
D gene: TRBD2
J gene: TRBJ2-2
clone size: .
CDR3 DNA: TGTGCCAGCAGCCACCGCGGGGGGCCTCTCGGGGAGCTGTTTTTT
CDR3 protein: CASSHRGGPLGELFF

V gene: TRBV6-5
D gene: TRBD1
J gene: TRBJ1-6
clone size: .
CDR3 DNA: TGTGCCAGCAGTTACTCCGGGACAGGGGGTAATTCACCCCTCCACTTT
CDR3 protein: CASSYSGTGGNSPLHF

V gene: TRBV15
D gene: .
J gene: TRBJ2-2
clone size: .
CDR3 DNA: TGTGCCACCAGCAGAGAATTAAGCGGTTCCGGGGAGCTGTTTTTT
CDR3 protein: CATSRELSGSGELFF

V gene: TRBV24-1
D gene: .
J gene: TRBJ2-6
clone size: .
CDR3 DNA: TGTGCCACCAGCCAGGGTATGAGTGGGGCCAACGTCCTGACTTTC
CDR3 protein: CATSQGMSGANVLTF

V gene: TRBV27
D gene: TRBD1
J gene: TRBJ1-2
clone size: .
CDR3 DNA: TGTGCCAGCAGTCGCACAGGGGCCGGCTATGGCTACACCTTC
CDR3 protein: CASSRTGAGYGYTF

V gene: TRBV19
D gene: TRBD2
J gene: TRBJ2-2
clone size: .
CDR3 DNA: TGTGCCAGTAGTATTTCACTAGCGGTCACCGGGGAGCTGTTTTTT
CDR3 protein: CASSISLAVTGELFF

V gene: TRBV5-1
D gene: TRBD1
J gene: TRBJ1-4
clone size: once
CDR3 DNA: TGCGCCAGCAGCAGACAGGGTAGGGAGGAAAAACTGTTTTTT
CDR3 protein: CASSRQGREEKLFF

V gene: TRBV5-1
D gene: .
J gene: TRBJ1-6
clone size: .
CDR3 DNA: TGCGCCAGCAGCTTCCGCCGGGATAATTCACCCCTCCACTTT
CDR3 protein: CASSFRRDNSPLHF

V gene: TRBV6-6
D gene: .
J gene: TRBJ1-5
clone size: .
CDR3 DNA: TGTGCCAGCAGCCCGAGAGTGGGCAATCAGCCCCAGCATTTT
CDR3 protein: CASSPRVGNQPQHF

V gene: TRBV19
D gene: TRBD1
J gene: TRBJ1-5
clone size: .
CDR3 DNA: TGTGCCAGTAGCCGACTCGACAGGGGGCTTAGCAATCAGCCCCAGCATTTT
CDR3 protein: CASSRLDRGLSNQPQHF

V gene: TRBV2
D gene: .
J gene: TRBJ1-2
clone size: .
CDR3 DNA: TGTGCCAGCAGCGCCGCCTCGGGTGGCTACACCTTC
CDR3 protein: CASSAASGGYTF

V gene: TRBV24-1
D gene: TRBD1
J gene: TRBJ2-2
clone size: .
CDR3 DNA: TGTGCCACCAGTGACCTCTGGGGGACAGGGGATTACACCGGGGAGCTGTTTTTT
CDR3 protein: CATSDLWGTGDYTGELFF

V gene: TRBV30
D gene: .
J gene: TRBJ1-1
clone size: .
CDR3 DNA: TGTGCCTGGAGCTGGGAGGCTGAAGCTTTCTTT
CDR3 protein: CAWSWEAEAFF

V gene: TRBV6-2/TRBV6-3
D gene: .
J gene: TRBJ1-6
clone size: .
CDR3 DNA: TGTGCCAGCAGTTGGAGGGGATTCCGCCAAAATTCACCCCTCCACTTT
CDR3 protein: CASSWRGFRQNSPLHF

V gene: TRBV10-3
D gene: TRBD2
J gene: TRBJ2-5
clone size: .
CDR3 DNA: TGTGCCATCAGTGACTTGGGAGGGAGTGGAGAGACCCAGTACTTC
CDR3 protein: CAISDLGGSGETQYF

V gene: TRBV5-4
D gene: .
J gene: TRBJ1-4
clone size: .
CDR3 DNA: TGTGCCAGCAGCTTGGCCTCGGTACCTGAAAAACTGTTTTTT
CDR3 protein: CASSLASVPEKLFF

V gene: TRBV28
D gene: TRBD1
J gene: TRBJ1-2
clone size: once
CDR3 DNA: TGTGCCAGCAGGATCGGACAGGGGCTAGAAGGCTACACCTTC
CDR3 protein: CASRIGQGLEGYTF

V gene: TRBV10-1
D gene: .
J gene: TRBJ1-5
clone size: .
CDR3 DNA: TGCGCCAGCAGGAAGCGGGTCGGAAATCAGCCCCAGCATTTT
CDR3 protein: CASRKRVGNQPQHF

V gene: TRBV30
D gene: .
J gene: TRBJ1-5
clone size: once
CDR3 DNA: TGTGCCTGGAGTGTTGGGGGGTTTAGGCAGCCCCAGCATTTT
CDR3 protein: CAWSVGGFRQPQHF

V gene: TRBV7-9
D gene: .
J gene: TRBJ1-2
clone size: .
CDR3 DNA: TGTGCCAGCAGCTCCCAGGGTCTTAACTATGGCTACACCTTC
CDR3 protein: CASSSQGLNYGYTF

V gene: TRBV19
D gene: .
J gene: TRBJ2-3
clone size: .
CDR3 DNA: TGTGCCAGTAGTATAGATCAGACGGGTACGCAGTATTTT
CDR3 protein: CASSIDQTGTQYF

V gene: TRBV6-5
D gene: .
J gene: TRBJ2-3
clone size: .
CDR3 DNA: TGTGCCAGCAGTTACTCTACAGGGAGGGTCACAGATACGCAGTATTTT
CDR3 protein: CASSYSTGRVTDTQYF

V gene: TRBV3-1/TRBV3-2
D gene: TRBD2
J gene: TRBJ2-2
clone size: .
CDR3 DNA: TGTGCCAGCAGCCAAGGACTAGCTAAGAACACCGGGGAGCTGTTTTTT
CDR3 protein: CASSQGLAKNTGELFF

V gene: TRBV6-6
D gene: .
J gene: TRBJ2-5
clone size: .
CDR3 DNA: TGTGCCAGCAGTTACGAGGACCCAGGGGTAGAGACCCAGTACTTC
CDR3 protein: CASSYEDPGVETQYF

V gene: TRBV5-1
D gene: TRBD2
J gene: TRBJ2-7
clone size: .
CDR3 DNA: TGCGCCAGCAGCTTCTCTAGCGGGAGCTACGAGCAGTACTTC
CDR3 protein: CASSFSSGSYEQYF

V gene: TRBV6-1
D gene: TRBD1
J gene: TRBJ2-3
clone size: .
CDR3 DNA: TGTGCCAGCAGTGAAGAGGGGGTAAGGGGGCGCCGCACAGATACGCAGTATTTT
CDR3 protein: CASSEEGVRGRRTDTQYF

V gene: TRBV24-1
D gene: TRBD1
J gene: TRBJ1-5
clone size: .
CDR3 DNA: TGTGCCACCAGCCGACAGGGGGACAATCAGCCCCAGCATTTT
CDR3 protein: CATSRQGDNQPQHF